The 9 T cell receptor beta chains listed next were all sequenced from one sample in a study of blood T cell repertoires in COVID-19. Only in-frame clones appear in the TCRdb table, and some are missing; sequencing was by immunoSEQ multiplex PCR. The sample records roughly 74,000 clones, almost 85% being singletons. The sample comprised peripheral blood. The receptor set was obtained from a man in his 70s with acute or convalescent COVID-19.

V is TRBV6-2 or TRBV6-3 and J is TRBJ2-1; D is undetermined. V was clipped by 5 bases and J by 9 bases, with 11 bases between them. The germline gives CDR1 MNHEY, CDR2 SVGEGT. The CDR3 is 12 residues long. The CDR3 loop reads CASSPGYSEQFF. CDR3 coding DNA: TGTGCCAGCAGTCCCGGTTATAGTGAGCAGTTCTTC.

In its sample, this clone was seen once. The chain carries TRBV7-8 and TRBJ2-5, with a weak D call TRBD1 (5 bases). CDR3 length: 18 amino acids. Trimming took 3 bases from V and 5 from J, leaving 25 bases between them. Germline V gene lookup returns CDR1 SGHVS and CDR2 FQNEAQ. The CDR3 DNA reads TGTGCCAGCAGCTTCCCTACCCTGGACACCCTCCCCGAGGAGACCCAGTACTTC. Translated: CASSFPTLDTLPEETQYF. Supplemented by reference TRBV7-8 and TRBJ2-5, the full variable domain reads GAGVSQSPRYKVAKRGQDVALRCDPISGHVSLFWYQQALGQGPEFLTYFQNEAQLDKSGLPSDRFFAERPEGSVSTLKIQRTQQEDSAVYLCASSFPTLDTLPEETQYFGPGTRLLVL.

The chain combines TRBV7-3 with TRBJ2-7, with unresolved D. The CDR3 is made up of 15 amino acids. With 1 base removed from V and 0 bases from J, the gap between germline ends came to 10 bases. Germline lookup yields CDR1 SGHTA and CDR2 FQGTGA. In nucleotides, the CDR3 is TGTGCCAGCAGCTTAATGACACTGAGCTCCTACGAGCAGTACTTC. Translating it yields CASSLMTLSSYEQYF.

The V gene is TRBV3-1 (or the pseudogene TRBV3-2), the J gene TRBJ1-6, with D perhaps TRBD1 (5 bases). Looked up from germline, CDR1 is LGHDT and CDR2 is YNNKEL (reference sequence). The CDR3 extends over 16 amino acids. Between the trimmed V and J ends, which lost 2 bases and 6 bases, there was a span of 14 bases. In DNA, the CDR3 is TGTGCCAGCAGCCAATGGGCAGGGCAACCTAATTCACCCCTCCACTTT. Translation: CASSQWAGQPNSPLHF.

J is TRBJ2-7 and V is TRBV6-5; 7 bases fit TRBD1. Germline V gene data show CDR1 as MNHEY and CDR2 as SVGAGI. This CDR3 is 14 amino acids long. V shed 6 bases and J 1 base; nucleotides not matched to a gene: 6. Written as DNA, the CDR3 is TGTGCCAGCAGCAGGGACAGAGAGTCCTACGAGCAGTACTTC. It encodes CASSRDRESYEQYF.

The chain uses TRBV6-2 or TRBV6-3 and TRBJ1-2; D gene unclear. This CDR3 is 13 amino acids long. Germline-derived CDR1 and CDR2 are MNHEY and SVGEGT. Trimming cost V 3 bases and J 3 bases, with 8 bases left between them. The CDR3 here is CASSYVRDYGYTF. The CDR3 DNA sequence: TGTGCCAGCAGTTATGTCCGGGACTATGGCTACACCTTC.

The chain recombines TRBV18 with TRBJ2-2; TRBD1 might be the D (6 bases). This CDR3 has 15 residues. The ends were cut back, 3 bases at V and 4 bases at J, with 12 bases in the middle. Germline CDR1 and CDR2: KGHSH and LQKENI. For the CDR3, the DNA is TGTGCCAGCTCACCCACAGGGTCGGTCACCGGGGAGCTGTTTTTT. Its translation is CASSPTGSVTGELFF.

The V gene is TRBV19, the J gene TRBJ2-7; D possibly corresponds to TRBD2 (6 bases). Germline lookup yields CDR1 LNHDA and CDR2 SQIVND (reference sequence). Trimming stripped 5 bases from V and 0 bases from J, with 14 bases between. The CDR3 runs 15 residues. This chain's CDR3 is CASSVRRGSSYEQYF. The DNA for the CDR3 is TGTGCCAGTAGTGTCCGGAGGGGTAGCTCCTACGAGCAGTACTTC.

The CDR3 region is CAISGGQGRNEQFF. In DNA, the CDR3 is TGTGCCATCAGCGGGGGACAGGGTCGCAATGAGCAGTTCTTC. The rearrangement uses TRBV10-3 and TRBJ2-1; 9 bases fit TRBD1. CDR1 ENHRY and CDR2 SYGVKD come from the germline V gene. The CDR3 covers 14 residues. With 6 bases clipped from V and 6 bases from J, the junction kept 6 bases outside the gene matches.